The 32 T cell receptor beta chains below were found in one sample sequenced in a study of cytomegalovirus exposure and HLA in healthy donors (dated by TCRdb to about 2017). Library preparation was by the immunoSEQ multiplex PCR assay. A mixture of 60 forward primers for TCR Vbeta segments and 13 reverse primers for TCR Jbeta segments was used in the multiplex PCR. Imported from immuneACCESS, the table was reduced by TCRdb to in-frame sequences with V and J called. These copies leave out some clones; in studies compared against another copy, an unresolved V gene accounts for under half, and the cause of the remainder is not known. The sample table records some 140,000 clones; around 79% of these occur just once. Just over 8.5% of the sample is taken by the ten largest. Sequencing was performed on PBMCs. The receptors were gathered from a woman between 50 and 59 years old in good health and CMV-seropositive.

J is TRBJ1-5 and V is TRBV7-2; 8 bases align to TRBD1. Germline lookup yields CDR1 SGHTA and CDR2 FQGNSA. The V gene end was trimmed by 4 bases and the J gene end by 7 bases; junction bases not matched to a gene: 9. This CDR3 contains 15 residues. The CDR3 sequence is CASSSPGGSIQPQHF. Written as DNA, the CDR3 is TGTGCCAGCAGCTCCCCAGGGGGCTCAATCCAGCCCCAGCATTTT.

The V and J genes are TRBV5-6 and TRBJ2-7; D uncertain. The germline CDR1 and CDR2 sequences are SGHDT and YYEEEE. The CDR3 sequence is 13 residues long. Trimming took 4 bases from V and 7 from J, leaving 15 bases between them. CDR3 protein: CASSNQPPREQYF. The DNA for the CDR3 is TGTGCCAGCAGCAACCAACCCCCGCGGGAGCAGTACTTC.

The chain uses TRBV7-2 and TRBJ1-5, with 7 bases fitting TRBD1. The V gene's germline CDR1 is SGHTA and CDR2 FQGNSA. CDR3 length: 16 residues. The ends lost 5 bases at V and 6 bases at J; junction bases unmatched: 13. The CDR3 protein is CASSAQGQEGGQPQHF. CDR3 coding DNA: TGTGCCAGCAGCGCACAAGGACAGGAGGGGGGTCAGCCCCAGCATTTT.

The gene calls are TRBV11-3 and TRBJ2-5; 8 positions match TRBD2. V lost 3 bases and J lost 1; bases outside the gene matches: 1. Germline V gives CDR1 SGHNT, CDR2 YENEEA. This CDR3 has 14 amino acids. CDR3 DNA sequence: TGTGCCAGCAGCTTTAGCGGGGCCCAAGAGACCCAGTACTTC. Amino acids: CASSFSGAQETQYF. Together with reference TRBV11-3 and TRBJ2-5, the CDR3 gives the full variable domain: EAGVVQSPRYKIIEKKQPVAFWCNPISGHNTLYWYLQNLGQGPELLIRYENEEAVDDSQLPKDRFSAERLKGVDSTLKIQPAELGDSAVYLCASSFSGAQETQYFGPGTRLLVL.

The chain carries TRBV7-9 and TRBJ1-1, with D maybe TRBD1 (6 bases). CDR3 length equals 16 residues. The V and J ends lost 6 bases and 5 bases respectively, with 22 bases between them. Per germline, CDR1 SEHNR and CDR2 FQNEAQ (reference sequence). As DNA, the CDR3 is TGTGCCAGCAGATTTAGGGGGGGAGGGTCTGAGACTGAAGCTTTCTTT. The encoded protein is CASRFRGGGSETEAFF.

The CDR3 sequence: CASSVEAAGGLGDTQYF. The CDR3 region has the DNA TGTGCCAGCAGCGTAGAAGCAGCGGGGGGGCTCGGGGATACGCAGTATTTT. The chain couples TRBV9 to TRBJ2-3, with TRBD2 matching 10 bases. Germline CDR1 reads SGDLS; CDR2 reads YYNGEE. This CDR3 is 17 amino acids long. V dropped 0 bases and J dropped 6; count of bases not matched to a gene: 10.

The chain combines TRBV28 with TRBJ2-5, with D possibly TRBD1 on 6 matching bases. This CDR3 contains 14 residues. Trimming took off 8 bases at V and 5 bases at J, with 18 bases between the two ends. Germline CDR1 MDHEN, CDR2 SYDVKM. As DNA, the CDR3 is TGTGCCAGCGGAAGCTCAGGGGAGAGGGAGACCCAGTACTTC. It yields the protein CASGSSGERETQYF.

This chain uses TRBV12-5 with TRBJ1-2; 8 positions agree with TRBD1. Germline-derived CDR1 and CDR2 are LGHNT and FRNRAP. V shed 0 bases, J shed 4 bases, and the junction held 4 bases outside the gene matches. This CDR3 is built from 15 residues. The CDR3 protein is CASGLVTGDGYGYTF. The CDR3 DNA reads as TGTGCTAGTGGTTTGGTGACAGGGGACGGCTATGGCTACACCTTC.

This chain uses TRBV18 with TRBJ2-6; D possibly corresponds to TRBD1 (6 bases). The V gene's germline CDR1 is KGHSH and CDR2 LQKENI. The CDR3 sequence is 19 residues long. V lost 5 bases, J lost 4 bases, and 24 bases lay in between. CDR3 coding DNA: TGTGCCAGCTCATCTACACAGGGAAGTGAAGGTTCGGGGGCCAACGTCCTGACTTTC. Protein product: CASSSTQGSEGSGANVLTF.

The rearrangement links TRBV6-5 to TRBJ2-5; 9 positions agree with TRBD1. The CDR3 covers 16 residues. V trimming: 2 bases; J trimming: 2 bases; junction bases outside the gene matches: 6. Germline lookup yields CDR1 MNHEY and CDR2 SVGAGI. The DNA of the CDR3 is TGTGCCAGCAGTTACGGGACAGGGCTCCTGCAAGAGACCCAGTACTTC. It encodes CASSYGTGLLQETQYF.

V usage is TRBV7-9 and J usage is TRBJ1-1, with D possibly TRBD1 on 6 matching bases. Per the germline V gene, CDR1 is SEHNR and CDR2 is FQNEAQ (reference sequence). The V end was cut by 3 bases, the J end by 0 bases, with 11 bases between. The CDR3 is 15 amino acids. Here the CDR3 DNA reads TGTGCCAGCAGCTTCCCGGCAGGGGTGAACACTGAAGCTTTCTTT. It translates to CASSFPAGVNTEAFF.

V gene TRBV5-5 combines with J gene TRBJ2-7; 10 bases are a match to TRBD2. V lost 4 bases to trimming and J lost 0 bases; unmatched junction nucleotides: 10. CDR3 length: 17 residues. Germline loops: CDR1 SGHKS, CDR2 YYEKEE (reference sequence). In nucleotides, the CDR3 is TGTGCCAGCAGCCAGATGACTAGCGGGCCGCGCTCCTACGAGCAGTACTTC. Encoded protein: CASSQMTSGPRSYEQYF.

The gene calls are TRBV5-1 and TRBJ1-2, with D perhaps TRBD1 (6 bases). Germline CDR1 and CDR2: SGHRS and YFSETQ. V lost 1 base to trimming and J lost 1 base, with 8 bases between them. The CDR3 length is 14 residues. DNA of the CDR3: TGCGCCAGCAGCTTGAACAGGGATAACTATGGCTACACCTTC. Encoded protein: CASSLNRDNYGYTF.

The chain uses TRBV9 and TRBJ1-5; D unclear. Germline-derived CDR1 and CDR2 are SGDLS and YYNGEE. Trimming left V 0 bases short and J 4 bases short, with 17 bases between. The CDR3 consists of 17 residues. The DNA of the CDR3 is TGTGCCAGCAGCGTAGTTTCCCAGATTATCTCGAATCAGCCCCAGCATTTT. It is translated as CASSVVSQIISNQPQHF.

This clone was seen many times. The V gene is TRBV20-1, the J gene TRBJ2-5; D gene uncertain. The germline CDR1 and CDR2 sequences are DFQATT and SNEGSKA (reference sequence). With 8 bases removed from V and 4 bases from J, the gap between germline ends came to 11 bases. The CDR3 runs to 11 residues. CDR3: CSPTRRETQYF. CDR3 bases: TGCAGTCCTACCCGGAGAGAGACCCAGTACTTC.

The genes are TRBV9 and TRBJ2-7; D is undetermined. The CDR3 runs to 14 residues. V was shortened by 0 bases and J by 2 bases, with 9 bases between the two germline ends. The germline gives CDR1 SGDLS, CDR2 YYNGEE. The CDR3 coding sequence is TGTGCCAGCAGCGTAGGGAGTGATACCTACGAGCAGTACTTC. It specifies CASSVGSDTYEQYF.

The CDR3: CASSLTGVNTEAFF. CDR3 nucleotides: TGTGCCAGCTCGCTCACAGGGGTGAACACTGAAGCTTTCTTT. V and J are TRBV18 and TRBJ1-1, with 7 bases aligning to TRBD1. CDR3 length: 14 amino acids. In germline, CDR1 is KGHSH, CDR2 LQKENI. V gave up 6 bases and J gave up 0 bases; unmatched junction bases: 4.

This chain uses TRBV7-2 with TRBJ2-1; 11 bases line up with TRBD2. Germline assignment: CDR1 SGHTA and CDR2 FQGNSA. Trimming removed 1 base from V and 3 bases from J; junction bases left unmatched: 2. CDR3 length equals 16 residues. CDR3 nucleotide sequence: TGTGCCAGCAGCTTAGTGGGGACTAGCGGCTACAATGAGCAGTTCTTC. Its translation is CASSLVGTSGYNEQFF.

V is TRBV10-3 and J is TRBJ2-1, with TRBD1 matching over 9 bases. This CDR3 has 16 amino acids. V shed 0 bases and J 3 bases; nucleotides not matched to a gene: 3. Looked up from germline, CDR1 is ENHRY and CDR2 is SYGVKD. CDR3 residues: CAISESRTGDYNEQFF. The CDR3 coding sequence is TGTGCCATCAGTGAGTCCCGGACAGGGGACTACAATGAGCAGTTCTTC.

This clone was seen only once. Likely a read error: the CDR3 ends without its conserved phenylalanine or tryptophan. It is unclear where the CDR3 begins or ends on the DNA, so no DNA is shown, and the CDR3 is as TCRdb lists it. The rearrangement uses TRBV28 and TRBJ1-5; the table's D call TRBD1 went unverified against the DNA. With termini counted, the CDR3 has 15 amino acids. Germline V gene lookup returns CDR1 MDHEN and CDR2 SYDVKM. The chain's CDR3 is CASSTQKRAWDRAIY.

This chain joins TRBV5-1 and TRBJ2-3; 11 bases align to TRBD2. Germline loops: CDR1 SGHRS, CDR2 YFSETQ. The V segment lost 2 bases and the J segment 1 base; nucleotides outside the gene matches: 3. The CDR3 contains 16 residues. DNA of the CDR3: TGCGCCAGCAGCTTCACTAGCGGGGGACGCACAGATACGCAGTATTTT. Its translation is CASSFTSGGRTDTQYF.

This clone was counted only a few times. The genes are TRBV5-4 and TRBJ2-6; the D gene is possibly TRBD2 (5 bases). Trimming took off 2 bases at V and 4 bases at J, with 10 bases between the two ends. The germline CDR1 and CDR2 sequences are SGHNT and YYREEE (reference sequence). The CDR3 consists of 15 residues. CDR3: CASSLGGPGANVLTF. CDR3 sequence (DNA): TGTGCCAGCAGCTTAGGCGGGCCCGGGGCCAACGTCCTGACTTTC.

This chain uses TRBV7-6 with TRBJ2-2, with D perhaps matching TRBD2 (5 bases). Trimming took 5 bases from V and 5 from J, leaving 9 bases between them. Germline CDR1 and CDR2: SGHVS and FNYEAQ. CDR3 size: 13 residues. Here the CDR3 DNA reads TGTGCCAGCAGCGCGGGTTTTACCGGGGAGCTGTTTTTT. This translates into CASSAGFTGELFF.

The J gene is TRBJ2-5, the V gene TRBV7-3; D is perhaps TRBD1 (5 bases). The germline gives CDR1 SGHTA, CDR2 FQGTGA. The V and J ends lost 0 bases and 5 bases respectively, with 7 bases between them. The CDR3 contains 13 residues. The CDR3 region has the DNA TGTGCCAGCAGCTTAACTCCAGGGGAGACCCAGTACTTC. Translation gives CASSLTPGETQYF. The complete variable domain, with remaining parts taken from reference TRBV7-3 and TRBJ2-5, reads GAGVSQTPSNKVTEKGKYVELRCDPISGHTALYWYRQSLGQGPEFLIYFQGTGAADDSGLPNDRFFAVRPEGSVSTLKIQRTERGDSAVYLCASSLTPGETQYFGPGTRLLVL.

V usage is TRBV7-2 and J usage is TRBJ2-7; 8 positions agree with TRBD1. V trimming: 2 bases; J trimming: 1 base; junction bases outside the gene matches: 4. The CDR3 extends over 15 amino acids. CDR1 and CDR2 (germline): SGHTA, FQGNSA. CDR3 bases: TGTGCCAGCAGCTTAAGACAGGGGAGGTCCTACGAGCAGTACTTC. This codes for CASSLRQGRSYEQYF.

The rearrangement links TRBV14 to TRBJ2-7; D is perhaps TRBD1 (6 bases). V was pared by 6 bases and J by 4 bases, with 16 bases between. From germline, CDR1 is SGHDN and CDR2 FVKESK. CDR3 length equals 14 residues. CDR3 bases: TGTGCCAGCAGGGGGGCAGAAGGCGTTTACGAGCAGTACTTC. Residues: CASRGAEGVYEQYF. The full variable domain, in which reference TRBV14 and TRBJ2-7 provide the parts outside the CDR3, is EAGVTQFPSHSVIEKGQTVTLRCDPISGHDNLYWYRRVMGKEIKFLLHFVKESKQDESGMPNNRFLAERTGGTYSTLKVQPAELEDSGVYFCASRGAEGVYEQYFGPGTRLTVT.

J is TRBJ2-5 and V is TRBV4-2, with 10 nucleotides matching TRBD2. TRBJ2-7 explains the end of the DNA better; the J call may be wrong. Germline V gene lookup returns CDR1 LGHNA and CDR2 YNFKEQ. The length of the CDR3 is 18 residues. In DNA, the CDR3 is TGTGCCAGCAGCCAAGATGGAATAGCGGGGGGTTACTCCTACGAGCAGTACTTC. Its protein product is CASSQDGIAGGYSYEQYF.

V and J are TRBV5-1 and TRBJ2-5, with unresolved D. The J call is doubtful: the DNA matches TRBJ2-7 better. Germline V CDR1 and CDR2: SGHRS, YFSETQ. There are 13 residues in the CDR3. The CDR3 reads CASSPSWDYEQYF. DNA for the CDR3: TGCGCCAGCAGCCCTAGTTGGGACTACGAGCAGTACTTC.

Remarks on this clone: Other DNA sequences in this specimen translate into the identical CDR3. V usage is TRBV28 and J usage is TRBJ1-4, with unresolved D. Germline CDR1 reads MDHEN; CDR2 reads SYDVKM. The V and J ends lost 3 bases and 4 bases respectively, with 9 bases between them. This CDR3 has 14 residues. The CDR3 nucleotides read TGTGCCAGCAGTTTCCGAGCTTTTAATGAAAAACTGTTTTTT. Its translation is CASSFRAFNEKLFF.

V and J are TRBV5-1 and TRBJ1-4; 11 bases agree with TRBD1. There are 17 residues in the CDR3. V trimming: 4 bases; J trimming: 2 bases; junction bases outside the gene matches: 7. Germline V gives CDR1 SGHRS, CDR2 YFSETQ. The CDR3 nucleotides read TGCGCCAGCAGCCAAGGACAGGGGGCTACGACTAATGAAAAACTGTTTTTT. Amino acid sequence: CASSQGQGATTNEKLFF.

The CDR3 nucleotides are TGTGCCAGCAGTGATAACTACAATGAGCAGTTCTTC. Its translation: CASSDNYNEQFF. The rearrangement joins TRBV6-1 to TRBJ2-1; D is unresolved. There are 12 residues in the CDR3. Germline CDR1 is MNHNS and CDR2 is SASEGT. Trimming removed 3 bases at V and 3 bases at J, with 3 bases between.

The J gene is TRBJ1-6, the V gene TRBV19; 7 bases match TRBD1. This CDR3 has 18 amino acids. The germline gives CDR1 LNHDA, CDR2 SQIVND (reference sequence). The V and J ends lost 10 bases and 0 bases, in that order; junction bases with no gene match: 15. CDR3 region: CATKPMGQMSSYNSPLHF. The DNA for the CDR3 is TGTGCCACCAAACCGATGGGACAGATGAGCTCCTATAATTCACCCCTCCACTTT.